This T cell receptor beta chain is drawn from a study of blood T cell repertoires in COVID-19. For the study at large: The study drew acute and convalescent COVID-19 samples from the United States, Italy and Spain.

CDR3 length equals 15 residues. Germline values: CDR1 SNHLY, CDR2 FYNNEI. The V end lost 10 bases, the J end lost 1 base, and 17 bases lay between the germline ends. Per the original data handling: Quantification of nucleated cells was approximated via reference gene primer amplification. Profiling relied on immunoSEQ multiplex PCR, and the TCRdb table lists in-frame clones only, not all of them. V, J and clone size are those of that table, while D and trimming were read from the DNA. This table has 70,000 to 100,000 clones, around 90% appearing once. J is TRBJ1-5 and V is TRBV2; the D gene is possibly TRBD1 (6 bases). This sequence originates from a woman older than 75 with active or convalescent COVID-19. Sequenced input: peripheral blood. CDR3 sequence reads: CAIAADSVSNQPQHF. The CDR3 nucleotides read TGTGCCATCGCCGCGGACAGCGTGAGCAATCAGCCCCAGCATTTT.